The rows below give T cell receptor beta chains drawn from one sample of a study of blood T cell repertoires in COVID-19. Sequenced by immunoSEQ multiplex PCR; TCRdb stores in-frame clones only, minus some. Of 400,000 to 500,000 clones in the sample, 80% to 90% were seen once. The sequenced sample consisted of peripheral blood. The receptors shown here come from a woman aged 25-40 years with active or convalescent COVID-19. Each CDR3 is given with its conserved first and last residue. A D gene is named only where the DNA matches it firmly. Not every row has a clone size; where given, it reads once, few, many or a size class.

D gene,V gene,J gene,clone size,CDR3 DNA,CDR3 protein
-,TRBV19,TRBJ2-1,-,TGTGCCAGTAGTATTTTAACGGAGAATGAGCAGTTCTTC,CASSILTENEQFF
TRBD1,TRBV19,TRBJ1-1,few,TGTGCCAGTAGTCCCGGACAGGGGGTCGGCACTGAAGCTTTCTTT,CASSPGQGVGTEAFF
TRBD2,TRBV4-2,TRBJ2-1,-,TGTGCCAGCACCCTAGCGGGGACCCTCTACAATGAGCAGTTCTTC,CASTLAGTLYNEQFF
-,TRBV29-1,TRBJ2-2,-,TGCAGCGTTGGGGAGAGAGTTACCGGGGAGCTGTTTTTT,CSVGERVTGELFF
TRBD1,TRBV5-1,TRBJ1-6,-,TGCGCCAGCAGGGATGGACAGGGGAATTCACCCCTCCACTTT,CASRDGQGNSPLHF
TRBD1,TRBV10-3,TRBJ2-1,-,TGTGCCATCAGGGGACAGGCCTCCTACAATGAGCAGTTCTTC,CAIRGQASYNEQFF
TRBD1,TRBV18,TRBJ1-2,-,TGTGCCAGCTCCTCCGGGACAGAGGGCTATGGCTACACCTTC,CASSSGTEGYGYTF
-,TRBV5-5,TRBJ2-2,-,TGTGCCAGCAGCTTACTCCCAGGGGCCACGAACACCGGGGAGCTGTTTTTT,CASSLLPGATNTGELFF
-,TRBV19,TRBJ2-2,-,TGTGCCAGTATGGCGGAATGGACCGGGGAGCTGTTTTTT,CASMAEWTGELFF
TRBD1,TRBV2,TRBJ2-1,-,TGTGCCAGCAGTGAACTCACGGGACAGGGTGAGTTCTTC,CASSELTGQGEFF
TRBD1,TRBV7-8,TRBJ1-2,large,TGTGCCAGCAGCGGCCAGGGGGCTTATGGCTACACCTTC,CASSGQGAYGYTF
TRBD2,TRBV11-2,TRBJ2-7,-,TGTGCCAGCAGCCCCACTAGCGGGGGGGCTGGCGAGCAGTACTTC,CASSPTSGGAGEQYF
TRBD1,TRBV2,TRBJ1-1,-,TGTGCCAGCAGGGGACAGGGGGCGGCGGGCACTGAAGCTTTCTTT,CASRGQGAAGTEAFF
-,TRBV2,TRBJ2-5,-,TGTGCCAGCCGGGGGTACAATCAAGAGACCCAGTACTTC,CASRGYNQETQYF
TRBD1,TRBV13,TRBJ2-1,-,TGTGCCAGCAGCTTAACGGGACAGGGGGCATCCTACAATGAGCAGTTCTTC,CASSLTGQGASYNEQFF
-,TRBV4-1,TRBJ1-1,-,TGCGCCAGCAGCCAGAGGAACACGAACACTGAAGCTTTCTTT,CASSQRNTNTEAFF
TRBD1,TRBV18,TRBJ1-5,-,TGTGCCAGCTCAACAGGGGGGATCGGCAATCAGCCCCAGCATTTT,CASSTGGIGNQPQHF
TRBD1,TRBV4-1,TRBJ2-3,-,TGCGCCAGCAGCCAAGATCCGGGACAGGGGGCAGATACGCAGTATTTT,CASSQDPGQGADTQYF